Sequencing of this T cell receptor (beta chain) was carried out in a study of blood T cells in healthy people across ages. The V gene's germline CDR1 is DFQATT and CDR2 SNEGSKA (reference sequence). The CDR3 consists of 15 residues. Trimming removed 0 bases from V and 4 bases from J, with 12 bases in between. For this clonotype: Antigen specificity is unknown.

A sample-barcoded 5' primer and a J-beta primer mix were used in a second PCR of about 7 to 12 cycles. TCRdb redid the calling of the 5' RACE reads with MiXCR, one entry per CDR3 protein. The sample contains 1.5 million to 2 million distinct CDR3 sequences, 28% of which appear only once. Study outcomes and limitations: Donor CMV infection status was unknown, possibly confounding age-related changes in expanded clonotypes. Relative to aged donors, long-lived donors carried more naive CD4+ cells and displayed higher diversity.

V and J are TRBV20-1 and TRBJ2-2; D is perhaps TRBD1 (5 bases). The sequenced sample consisted of blood. The clonotype was recovered from a woman in her thirties in good health. The CDR3 region is CSARDPKGPTGELFF. CDR3 sequence (DNA): TGCAGTGCTAGAGATCCGAAGGGGCCCACCGGGGAGCTGTTTTTT.